These 18 T cell receptor beta chains came from one sample sequenced in a study of control samples from healthy donors and cancer patients (dated by TCRdb to 2019 to 2021). Receptor amplification or capture employed the immunoSEQ multiplex PCR assay. The immuneACCESS repertoire file appears here via TCRdb, limited to in-frame rearrangements. These files lack a portion of the clones; in checked studies, under half of the deficit traces to unresolved V genes, and the cause of the others is not known. Counted in this sample were tens of thousands of clones; roughly 84% of them appeared once. The top ten constitute roughly 16% of the sample. Sequenced material: blood. Receptor source: a man aged 45-65 years in good health.

A single count supports this clone. As DNA, the CDR3 is TGTGCCAGCAGTGAATTAATGGGTGATGAAAAACTGTTTTTT. It encodes CASSELMGDEKLFF. The chain employs TRBV6-1 and TRBJ1-4; D is ambiguous. Germline CDR1 and CDR2: MNHNS and SASEGT. CDR3 size: 14 residues. The ends were cut back, 2 bases at V and 6 bases at J, with 10 bases in the middle.

The chain has TRBV12-3 or TRBV12-4 and TRBJ2-7; D remains ambiguous. The CDR3 covers 13 residues. Trimming removed 2 bases at V and 6 bases at J, with 11 bases between. The CDR3 here is CASSLYVAGEQYF. The CDR3 DNA is TGTGCCAGCAGTTTATATGTAGCCGGCGAGCAGTACTTC.

The rearrangement uses TRBV29-1 and TRBJ1-1; 8 nucleotides line up with TRBD1. Germline assignment: CDR1 SQVTM and CDR2 ANQGSEA. This CDR3 is 11 amino acids long. V was pared by 7 bases and J by 7 bases, with 5 bases of the junction left unmatched. The CDR3 here is CSARQGYEAFF. The DNA for the CDR3 is TGCAGCGCTAGACAGGGGTATGAAGCTTTCTTT.

The chain links TRBV6-5 to TRBJ2-1; 10 bases fit TRBD1. Per the germline V gene, CDR1 is MNHEY and CDR2 is SVGAGI. Germline trimming cut 6 bases from V and 6 bases from J; bases unmatched to any gene: 8. There are 15 residues in the CDR3. CDR3 bases: TGTGCCAGCAGGGGGGGACAGGGGAGTGGCAATGAGCAGTTCTTC. It codes for CASRGGQGSGNEQFF.

This rearrangement joins TRBV25-1 to TRBJ1-4; tentative D call: TRBD1 (5 bases). V was cut by 1 base and J by 7 bases, with 22 bases left in between. Germline CDR1 reads MGHDK; CDR2 reads SYGVNS. The CDR3 is 18 amino acids. The DNA for the CDR3 is TGTGCCAGCAGTGAATTAGGACGATCGGGGTGGGGGTTTGAAAAACTGTTTTTT. Translation gives CASSELGRSGWGFEKLFF.

The J gene is TRBJ2-1, the V gene TRBV11-2; no clear D gene. V was shortened by 0 bases and J by 8 bases, with 8 bases between the two germline ends. The length of the CDR3 is 13 residues. CDR1 is SGHAT and CDR2 is FQNNGV in the germline V gene. The chain's CDR3 is CASSLDRGDEQFF. The DNA for the CDR3 is TGTGCCAGCAGCTTAGATCGTGGCGATGAGCAGTTCTTC.

Only a few counts were recorded for this clone. The chain combines TRBV28 with TRBJ1-2, with 12 bases matching TRBD1. The trim removed 4 bases at V and 8 bases at J, leaving 8 bases unmatched. Germline-derived CDR1 and CDR2 are MDHEN and SYDVKM. This CDR3 is built from 15 residues. The CDR3 coding sequence is TGTGCCAGCAGTTCAGGGACAGGGGGCGGGAGGGGCTACACCTTC. Its protein is CASSSGTGGGRGYTF.

The chain has TRBV21-1 and TRBJ1-4; the table's D call TRBD1 went unverified against the DNA. TRBV21-1 counts as a pseudogene. This CDR3 has 17 amino acids. The CDR3 DNA is TGTGCCAGCAGCAAAGGGGTCTGGGGGCGGCTTAATGAAAAACTGTTTTTT. It codes for CASSKGVWGRLNEKLFF.

The genes are TRBV5-1 and TRBJ2-1, with D perhaps given as TRBD1 or TRBD2 (6 bases each). V lost 3 bases and J 7 bases, leaving 20 bases between the germline ends. CDR3 size: 16 residues. CDR1 and CDR2 (germline): SGHRS, YFSETQ. The CDR3 is CASSWQPRGPPNEQFF. In DNA, the CDR3 is TGCGCCAGCAGCTGGCAACCCCGGGGGCCCCCGAATGAGCAGTTCTTC.

The chain uses TRBV27 and TRBJ2-7; 7 bases match TRBD2. The V gene's germline CDR1 is MNHEY and CDR2 SMNVEV (reference sequence). The V segment lost 5 bases and the J segment 10 bases; nucleotides outside the gene matches: 5. The CDR3 extends over 11 amino acids. The CDR3 DNA is TGTGCCAGCAGTAGTCTAGCGGTACAGTACTTC. This translates into CASSSLAVQYF.

The chain employs TRBV30 and TRBJ1-2; perhaps TRBD1 as D (5 bases). V was trimmed by 5 bases and J by 2 bases, leaving 9 bases between them. The CDR3 runs 12 residues. The germline gives CDR1 GTSNPN, CDR2 SVGIG (reference sequence). Here the CDR3 DNA reads TGTGCCTGGCGGGACGGAAACTATGGCTACACCTTC. The encoded protein is CAWRDGNYGYTF.

This chain uses TRBV4-2 with TRBJ1-4; D is unclear. There are 17 residues in the CDR3. The ends were cut back, 0 bases at V and 0 bases at J, with 11 bases in the middle. Germline CDR1 reads LGHNA; CDR2 reads YNFKEQ. CDR3 sequence reads: CASSQEFSTATNEKLFF. CDR3 DNA sequence: TGTGCCAGCAGCCAAGAATTTTCGACCGCAACTAATGAAAAACTGTTTTTT.

This clone is a singleton in its sample. The rearrangement uses TRBV9 and TRBJ1-5; possibly TRBD1 for D (5 bases). V gave up 4 bases and J gave up 7 bases, with 18 bases separating them. Germline V CDR1 and CDR2: SGDLS, YYNGEE. This CDR3 comprises 15 residues. The CDR3 DNA follows: TGTGCCAGCAGCATCACCGGGACGGAGGGCCAGCCCCAGCATTTT. Its protein product is CASSITGTEGQPQHF.

The chain employs TRBV27 and TRBJ2-7; 11 bases line up with TRBD2. This CDR3 contains 18 residues. After removal of 6 bases from V and 2 bases from J, the junction contained 15 bases not matched to a gene. CDR1 MNHEY and CDR2 SMNVEV come from the germline V gene (reference sequence). DNA for the CDR3: TGTGCCAGCAGAGTTCATCCTCCCTTAGCGGGAGGGCCCTACGAGCAGTACTTC. Amino acids: CASRVHPPLAGGPYEQYF.

The chain uses TRBV7-2 and TRBJ1-1; D ambiguous. Germline V CDR1 and CDR2: SGHTA, FQGNSA. The CDR3 has 15 amino acids. The V gene lost 5 bases and the J gene lost 6 bases, with 19 bases spanning the gap. The CDR3 DNA reads TGTGCCAGCAGCCCCCGCTCCCAACGTGTCTCTGAAGCTTTCTTT. Amino acid sequence: CASSPRSQRVSEAFF. Looking up the rest from reference TRBV7-2 and TRBJ1-1 gives the full variable domain: GAGVSQSPSNKVTEKGKDVELRCDPISGHTALYWYRQSLGQGLEFLIYFQGNSAPDKSGLPSDRFSAERTGGSVSTLTIQRTQQEDSAVYLCASSPRSQRVSEAFFGQGTRLTVV.

In this sample, this clone turned up a few times. The V call is TRBV6-6, the J call TRBJ2-2; TRBD1 or TRBD2 may be the D gene (5 bases each). Germline V lookup: CDR1 MNHNY, CDR2 SVGAGI (reference sequence). Trimming took 8 bases from V and 5 from J, leaving 9 bases between them. The CDR3 is 12 residues long. CDR3 sequence: CASGTGTGELFF. DNA of the CDR3: TGTGCCAGCGGGACGGGAACCGGGGAGCTGTTTTTT.

This clone was observed a handful of times. This chain links TRBV6-2 or TRBV6-3 with TRBJ1-5; 8 bases align to TRBD1. The CDR3 runs to 18 residues. V dropped 6 bases and J dropped 3; count of bases not matched to a gene: 16. Germline V gene data show CDR1 as MNHEY and CDR2 as SVGEGT. CDR3: CASSLNTLQGAHNQPQHF. For the CDR3, the DNA is TGTGCCAGCAGCCTCAACACGCTGCAGGGGGCGCACAATCAGCCCCAGCATTTT.

This clone was counted between two and nine times. The chain has TRBV4-1 and TRBJ1-1, with D perhaps TRBD1 (6 bases). V shed 4 bases and J shed 5 bases, with 14 bases lying between them. Germline V lookup: CDR1 MGHRA, CDR2 YSYEKL. CDR3 length equals 14 residues. CDR3 protein: CASSRGASWTEAFF. The CDR3 bases are TGCGCCAGCAGCCGGGGGGCTAGCTGGACTGAAGCTTTCTTT.